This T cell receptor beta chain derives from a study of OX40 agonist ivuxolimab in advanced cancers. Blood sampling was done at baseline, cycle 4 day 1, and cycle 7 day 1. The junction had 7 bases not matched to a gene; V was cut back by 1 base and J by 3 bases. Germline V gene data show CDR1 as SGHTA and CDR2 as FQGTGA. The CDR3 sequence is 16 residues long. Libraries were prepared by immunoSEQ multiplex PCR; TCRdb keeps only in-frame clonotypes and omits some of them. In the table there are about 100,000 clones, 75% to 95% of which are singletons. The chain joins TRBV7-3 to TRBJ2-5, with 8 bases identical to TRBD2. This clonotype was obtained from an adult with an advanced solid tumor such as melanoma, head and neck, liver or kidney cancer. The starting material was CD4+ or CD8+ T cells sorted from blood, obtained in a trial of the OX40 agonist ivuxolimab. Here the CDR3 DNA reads TGTGCCAGCAGCTTAAAAGGAAGAGCGGGGGAAGAGACCCAGTACTTC. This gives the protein CASSLKGRAGEETQYF.